The present T cell receptor beta chain was sequenced within a study of shared clonotypes between healthy human individuals (dated by TCRdb to the early 2020s). Background for the entire study: A few men and two women, aged 18 to 49 years, made up the cohort. Per donor, three plates each were used for CD4 naive and CD4 memory, two for CD8 naive, and one for CD8 memory. Blood TCR repertoires of five healthy adults were deeply sequenced to estimate repertoire size and the extent of clonotype sharing between individuals. To increase sequencing depth and limit assay-specific biases, different laboratories used diverse techniques to prepare libraries and sequence TCR repertoires. Leukapheresis yielded between about 0.9 and 9 billion PBMCs per donor.

TCR CDR3 regions were amplified from genomic DNA by multiplex PCR using the deep immunoSEQ assay. Genomic DNA extracted from each cell subset was distributed evenly over all wells of several immunoSEQ 96-well plates, and each plate served as one replicate. Each replicate PCR for sorted subsets received 150 to 250 ng genomic DNA, equal to tens of thousands of T cell genomes. Purified libraries were measured with a Qubit 3.0 fluorometer, size-checked on a Bioanalyzer 2100, and measured again with the KAPA Library Quantification kit. A separate single-read 150-cycle Illumina NextSeq 550 flow cell was used to sequence each immunoSEQ 96-well plate. Under the source paper's analysis protocol: Because only junctional sequences without quality scores were contained in the immunoSEQ output, filtering matching that applied to full-length reads could not be performed. Sequences were annotated with PyIR, a Python wrapper for IgBLAST v1.9, using IMGT germline references to assign V/J genes and CDR3. Any read was removed if the V/J assignment was weak (E-value above 1e-6), the CDR3 was missing, or the read contained stop codons, out-of-frame junctions, or ambiguous translated residues. V3J clonotypes were defined as sequences sharing the same inferred V gene, J gene, and CDR3 amino acid sequence. The percentage overlap between two repertoires was calculated by dividing the number of shared unique clonotypes by the size of the smaller repertoire. RTK rarefaction, the Chao1 estimator, and Recon v2.1 estimates of unobserved clonotypes were used to assess repertoire richness. For all TCRbeta clonotypes obtained by the gDNA method from a few donors, generation probabilities were computed with OLGA. TCRdb mirrors the immuneACCESS table, restricted to in-frame sequences. Some clones are absent from its copies; in checked studies, under half trace to an unresolved V gene, and the reason for the others is unknown. D and trimming come from the DNA, and the V and J calls and clone size come from that table. The sample table holds 2 million to 3 million clones, of which 90% to 95% were seen once. The ten largest make up approximately 0.35% of the sample.

To note about this clone: The antigen it recognizes is unknown. No much larger clonotype is one base removed from it; base qualities were not supplied.

The donors were healthy, HIV-negative adults with no recently reported acute infections or vaccinations. All donors were Caucasian adults living in Nashville, Tennessee, USA. CD4+ T cells were enriched by magnetic negative selection, after which naive cells were positively selected on CD45RA and the negative fraction was taken as the memory subset. After blood collection by leukapheresis, PBMCs were isolated using Ficoll-Histopaque density gradient centrifugation and then cryopreserved in the vapor phase of liquid nitrogen. Analytical flow cytometry was used to check the purity and quantity of every magnetically sorted T cell population. From each sorted fraction, genomic DNA was isolated and quantified by UV absorbance on a Nanodrop 2000c. Results and caveats for the whole study, not just this receptor: Estimated clonotype richness was generally larger for naive than for memory subsets. Only blood was sampled, and tissue TCR repertoires likely differ from those in blood. Pairwise subsampling indicated that sequencing depth was expected to affect the degree of clonotype sharing among donors. Sharing across a few donors was observed for roughly 5% of naive CD4, over 3% of naive CD8, 2% to 2.5% of memory CD4, and around 0.4% of memory CD8 clonotypes. Clonotypes shared by all four sorted-subset donors showed higher generation probabilities than non-shared clonotypes. Even with the large sequencing depth, rarefaction of the sorted-subset datasets indicated that sequencing was incomplete. Because the study included a small number of donors, the genetic and exposure-history diversity represented was limited.

The CDR3 runs 15 residues from the cysteine to the phenylalanine. Left in the record is the CDR3 DNA by itself, 45 bases read in frame from the first base. V loses 2 bases of germline sequence and J loses 7 bases, and the interval between the two ends is 14 bases. The germline V gene encodes CDR1 SGHTA and CDR2 FQGTGA. Sequencing used naive CD4+ T cells from PBMCs. What this sample's cell subset or site label stands for: CD45RA+ positively selected. The source is a young man in good health. Some clones in this sample may be carry-over from other donors' samples. This chain joins TRBV7-3 to TRBJ2-2, with the D segment identity uncertain. The nucleotide sequence is given as TGTGCCAGCAGCTTACAGTCGGGCGCCCTCGGGGAGCTGTTTTTT. Translated, this is CASSLQSGALGELFF. Beyond the CDR3, the reference TRBV7-3 and TRBJ2-2 genes provide the residues; the full variable domain reads: GAGVSQTPSNKVTEKGKYVELRCDPISGHTALYWYRQSLGQGPEFLIYFQGTGAADDSGLPNDRFFAVRPEGSVSTLKIQRTERGDSAVYLCASSLQSGALGELFFGEGSRLTVL.